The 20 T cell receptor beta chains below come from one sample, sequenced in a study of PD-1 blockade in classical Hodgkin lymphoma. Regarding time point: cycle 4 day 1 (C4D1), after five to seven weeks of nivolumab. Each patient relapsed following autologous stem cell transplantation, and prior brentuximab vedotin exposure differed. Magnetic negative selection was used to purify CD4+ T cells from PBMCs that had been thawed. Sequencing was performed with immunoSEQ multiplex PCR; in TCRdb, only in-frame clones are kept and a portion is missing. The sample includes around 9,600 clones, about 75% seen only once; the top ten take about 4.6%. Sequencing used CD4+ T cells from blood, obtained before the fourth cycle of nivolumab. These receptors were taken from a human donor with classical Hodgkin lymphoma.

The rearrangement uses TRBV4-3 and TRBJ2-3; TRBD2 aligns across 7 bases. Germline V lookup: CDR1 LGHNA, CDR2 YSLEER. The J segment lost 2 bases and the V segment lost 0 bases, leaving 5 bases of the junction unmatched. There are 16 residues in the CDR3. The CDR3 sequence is CASSQETRGYTDTQYF. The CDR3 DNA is TGCGCCAGCAGCCAAGAGACGCGGGGGTACACAGATACGCAGTATTTT.

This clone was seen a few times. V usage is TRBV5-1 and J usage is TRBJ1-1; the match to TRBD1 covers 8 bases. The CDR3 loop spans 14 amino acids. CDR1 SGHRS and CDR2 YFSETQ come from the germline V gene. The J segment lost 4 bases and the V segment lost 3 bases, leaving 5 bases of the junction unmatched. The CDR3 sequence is CASSSDRGITEAFF. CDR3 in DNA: TGCGCCAGCAGCTCCGACAGGGGAATCACTGAAGCTTTCTTT.

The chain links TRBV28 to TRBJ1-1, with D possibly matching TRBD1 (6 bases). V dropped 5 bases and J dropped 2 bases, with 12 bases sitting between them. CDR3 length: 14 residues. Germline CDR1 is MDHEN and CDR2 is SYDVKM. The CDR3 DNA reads TGTGCCAGCAGTCACGGACAGCAAAACACTGAAGCTTTCTTT. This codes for CASSHGQQNTEAFF.

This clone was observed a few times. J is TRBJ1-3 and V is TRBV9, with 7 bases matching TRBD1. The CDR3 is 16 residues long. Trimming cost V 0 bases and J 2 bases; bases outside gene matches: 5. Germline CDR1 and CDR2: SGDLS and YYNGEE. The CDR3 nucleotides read TGTGCCAGCAGCGTAGAACAGGGGACTACTGGAAACACCATATATTTT. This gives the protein CASSVEQGTTGNTIYF. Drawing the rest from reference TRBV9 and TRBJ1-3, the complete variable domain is DSGVTQTPKHLITATGQRVTLRCSPRSGDLSVYWYQQSLDQGLQFLIQYYNGEERAKGNILERFSAQQFPDLHSELNLSSLELGDSALYFCASSVEQGTTGNTIYFGEGSWLTVV.

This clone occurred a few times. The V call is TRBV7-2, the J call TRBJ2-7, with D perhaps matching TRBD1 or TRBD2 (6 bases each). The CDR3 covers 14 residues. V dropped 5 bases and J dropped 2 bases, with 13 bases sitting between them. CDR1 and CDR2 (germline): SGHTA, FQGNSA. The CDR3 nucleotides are TGTGCCAGCAGCGGGGGGCTTCAAACCTACGAGCAGTACTTC. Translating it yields CASSGGLQTYEQYF.

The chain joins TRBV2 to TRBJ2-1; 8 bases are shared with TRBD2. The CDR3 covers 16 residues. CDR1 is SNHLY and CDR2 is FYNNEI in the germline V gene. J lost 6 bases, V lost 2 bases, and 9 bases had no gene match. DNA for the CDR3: TGTGCCAGCAGTGAACTAGCGGGCTTCAGTCCCAATGAGCAGTTCTTC. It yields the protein CASSELAGFSPNEQFF.

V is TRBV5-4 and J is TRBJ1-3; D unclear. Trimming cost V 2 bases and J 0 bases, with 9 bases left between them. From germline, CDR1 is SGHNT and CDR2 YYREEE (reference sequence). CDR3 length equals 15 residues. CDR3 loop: CASSFDVSSGNTIYF. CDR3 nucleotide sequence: TGTGCCAGCAGCTTCGACGTGAGCTCTGGAAACACCATATATTTT.

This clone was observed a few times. CDR3 bases: TGTGCCAGCAGCACCTGGACAGGGGGCGAGTGGGGCAATCAGCCCCAGCATTTT. Residues: CASSTWTGGEWGNQPQHF. The chain uses TRBV5-4 and TRBJ1-5; 11 positions match TRBD1. The V gene's germline CDR1 is SGHNT and CDR2 YYREEE (reference sequence). J gave up 2 bases and V 4 bases, and 11 bases lay outside the gene matches. The CDR3 runs to 18 residues.

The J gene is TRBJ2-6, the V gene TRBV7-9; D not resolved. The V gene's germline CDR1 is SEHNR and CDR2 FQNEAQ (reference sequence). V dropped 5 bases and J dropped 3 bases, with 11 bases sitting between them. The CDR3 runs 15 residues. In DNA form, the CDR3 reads TGTGCCAGCAGCCTCGGTGGCTTTGGGGCCAACGTCCTGACTTTC. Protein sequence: CASSLGGFGANVLTF.

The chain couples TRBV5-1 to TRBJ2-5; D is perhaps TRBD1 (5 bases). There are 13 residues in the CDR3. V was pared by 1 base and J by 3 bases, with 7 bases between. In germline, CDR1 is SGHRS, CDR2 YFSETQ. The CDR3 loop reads CASSLNRKETQYF. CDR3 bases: TGCGCCAGCAGCTTGAACAGGAAAGAGACCCAGTACTTC.

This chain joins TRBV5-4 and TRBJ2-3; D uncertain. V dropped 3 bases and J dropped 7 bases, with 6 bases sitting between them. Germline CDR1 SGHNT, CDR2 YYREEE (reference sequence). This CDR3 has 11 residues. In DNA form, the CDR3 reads TGTGCCAGCAGCTCTCAGTATACGCAGTATTTT. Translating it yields CASSSQYTQYF.

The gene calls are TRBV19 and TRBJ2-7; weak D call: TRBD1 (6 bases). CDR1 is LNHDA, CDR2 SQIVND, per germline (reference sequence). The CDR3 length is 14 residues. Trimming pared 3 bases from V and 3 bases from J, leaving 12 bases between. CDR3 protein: CASSIDRSSYEQYF. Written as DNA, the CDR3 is TGTGCCAGTAGTATCGACAGGTCGAGCTACGAGCAGTACTTC.

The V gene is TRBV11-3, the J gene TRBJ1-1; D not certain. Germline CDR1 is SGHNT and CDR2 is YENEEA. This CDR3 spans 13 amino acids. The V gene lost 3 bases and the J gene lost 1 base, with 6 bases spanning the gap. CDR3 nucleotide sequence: TGTGCCAGCAGCTTTAGACAGAACACTGAAGCTTTCTTT. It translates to CASSFRQNTEAFF.

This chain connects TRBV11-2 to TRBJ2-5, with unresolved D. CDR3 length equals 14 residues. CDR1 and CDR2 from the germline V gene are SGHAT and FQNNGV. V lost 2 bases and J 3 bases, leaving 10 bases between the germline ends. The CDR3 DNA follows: TGTGCCAGCAGCTTATCAACCGCAGAAGAGACCCAGTACTTC. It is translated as CASSLSTAEETQYF.

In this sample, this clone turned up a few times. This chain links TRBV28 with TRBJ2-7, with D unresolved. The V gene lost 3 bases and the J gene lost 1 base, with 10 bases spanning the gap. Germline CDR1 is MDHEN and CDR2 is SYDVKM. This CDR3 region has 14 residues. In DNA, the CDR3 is TGTGCCAGCAGTTTTAGGGAACGTTCCTACGAGCAGTACTTC. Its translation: CASSFRERSYEQYF.

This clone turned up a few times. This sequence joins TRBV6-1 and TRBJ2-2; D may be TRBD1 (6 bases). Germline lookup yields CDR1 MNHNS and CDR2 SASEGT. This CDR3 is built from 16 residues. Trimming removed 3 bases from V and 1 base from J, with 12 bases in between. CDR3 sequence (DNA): TGTGCCAGCAGTGAGTTCGGGACAAGGAACACCGGGGAGCTGTTTTTT. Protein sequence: CASSEFGTRNTGELFF.

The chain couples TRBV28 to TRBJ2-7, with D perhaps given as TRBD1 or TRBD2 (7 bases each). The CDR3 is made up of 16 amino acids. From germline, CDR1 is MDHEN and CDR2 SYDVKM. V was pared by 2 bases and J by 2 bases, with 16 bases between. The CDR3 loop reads CASSLRRQGGAYEQYF. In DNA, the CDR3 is TGTGCCAGCAGTTTAAGGCGGCAGGGGGGGGCCTACGAGCAGTACTTC.

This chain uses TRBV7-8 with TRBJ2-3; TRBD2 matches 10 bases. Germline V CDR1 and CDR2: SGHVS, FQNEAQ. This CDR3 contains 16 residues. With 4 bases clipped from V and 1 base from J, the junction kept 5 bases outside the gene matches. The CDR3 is CASSSLAGRRTDTQYF. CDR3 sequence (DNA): TGTGCCAGCAGCTCACTAGCGGGGCGCCGCACAGATACGCAGTATTTT.

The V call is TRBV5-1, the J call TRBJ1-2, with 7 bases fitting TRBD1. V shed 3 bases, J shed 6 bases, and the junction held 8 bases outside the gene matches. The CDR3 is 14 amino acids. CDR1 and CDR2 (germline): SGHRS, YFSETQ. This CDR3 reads CASSSEGQSNGYTF. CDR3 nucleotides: TGCGCCAGCAGCTCCGAGGGACAGTCTAATGGCTACACCTTC.

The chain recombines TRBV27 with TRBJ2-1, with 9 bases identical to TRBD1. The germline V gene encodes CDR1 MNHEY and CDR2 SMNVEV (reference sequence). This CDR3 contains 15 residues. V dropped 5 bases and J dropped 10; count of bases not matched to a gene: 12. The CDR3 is CASSLSAHTGGEQFF. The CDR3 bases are TGTGCCAGCAGTCTTTCCGCACATACAGGGGGCGAGCAGTTCTTC.